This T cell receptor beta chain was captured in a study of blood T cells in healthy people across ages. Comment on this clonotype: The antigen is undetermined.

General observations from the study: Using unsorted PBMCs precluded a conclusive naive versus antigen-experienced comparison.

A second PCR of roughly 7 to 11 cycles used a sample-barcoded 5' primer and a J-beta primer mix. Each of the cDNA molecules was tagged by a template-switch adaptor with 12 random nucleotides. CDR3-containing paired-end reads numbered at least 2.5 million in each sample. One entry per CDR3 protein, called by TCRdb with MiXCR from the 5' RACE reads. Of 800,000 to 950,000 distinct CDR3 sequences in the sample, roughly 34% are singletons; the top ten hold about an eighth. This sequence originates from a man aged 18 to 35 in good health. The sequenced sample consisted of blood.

The CDR3 spells CASSQRSLGILGGYTF. The CDR3 DNA follows: TGTGCCAGCAGTCAGCGCAGCCTAGGGATTTTAGGTGGCTACACCTTC. V usage is TRBV4-2 and J usage is TRBJ1-2; D is undetermined. V was clipped by 6 bases and J by 7 bases, with 24 bases between them. The CDR3 covers 16 residues. The germline gives CDR1 LGHNA, CDR2 YNFKEQ.